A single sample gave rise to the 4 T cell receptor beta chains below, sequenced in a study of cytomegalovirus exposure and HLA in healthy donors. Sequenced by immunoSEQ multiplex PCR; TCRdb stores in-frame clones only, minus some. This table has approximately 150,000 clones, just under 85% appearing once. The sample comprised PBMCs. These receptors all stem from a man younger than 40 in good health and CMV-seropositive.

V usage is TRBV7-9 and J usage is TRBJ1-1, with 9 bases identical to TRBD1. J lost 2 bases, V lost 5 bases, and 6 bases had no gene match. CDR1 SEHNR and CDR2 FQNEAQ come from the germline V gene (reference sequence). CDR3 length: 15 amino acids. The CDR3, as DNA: TGTGCCAGCAGCCCCGGGACAGGGAGAAACACTGAAGCTTTCTTT. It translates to CASSPGTGRNTEAFF.

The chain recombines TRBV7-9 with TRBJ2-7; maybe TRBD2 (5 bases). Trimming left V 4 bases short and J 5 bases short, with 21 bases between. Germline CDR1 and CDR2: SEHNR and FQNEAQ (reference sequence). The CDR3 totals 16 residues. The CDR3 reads CASSSVGNKARHEQYF. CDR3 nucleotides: TGTGCCAGCAGCTCCGTCGGGAATAAGGCTCGACACGAGCAGTACTTC.

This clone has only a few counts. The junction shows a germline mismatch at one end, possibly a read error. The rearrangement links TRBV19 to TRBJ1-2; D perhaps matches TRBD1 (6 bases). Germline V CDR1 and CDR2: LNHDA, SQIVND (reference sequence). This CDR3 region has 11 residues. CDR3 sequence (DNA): TGTGCCAGTAGTCCCGGGACACTCATCGCCTTC. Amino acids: CASSPGTLIAF.

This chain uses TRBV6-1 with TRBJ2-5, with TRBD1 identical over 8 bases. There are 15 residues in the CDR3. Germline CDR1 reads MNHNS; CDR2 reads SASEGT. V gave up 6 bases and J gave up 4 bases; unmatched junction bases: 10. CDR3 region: CASRETGARGETQYF. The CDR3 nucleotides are TGTGCCAGCAGAGAGACAGGGGCCAGGGGAGAGACCCAGTACTTC.